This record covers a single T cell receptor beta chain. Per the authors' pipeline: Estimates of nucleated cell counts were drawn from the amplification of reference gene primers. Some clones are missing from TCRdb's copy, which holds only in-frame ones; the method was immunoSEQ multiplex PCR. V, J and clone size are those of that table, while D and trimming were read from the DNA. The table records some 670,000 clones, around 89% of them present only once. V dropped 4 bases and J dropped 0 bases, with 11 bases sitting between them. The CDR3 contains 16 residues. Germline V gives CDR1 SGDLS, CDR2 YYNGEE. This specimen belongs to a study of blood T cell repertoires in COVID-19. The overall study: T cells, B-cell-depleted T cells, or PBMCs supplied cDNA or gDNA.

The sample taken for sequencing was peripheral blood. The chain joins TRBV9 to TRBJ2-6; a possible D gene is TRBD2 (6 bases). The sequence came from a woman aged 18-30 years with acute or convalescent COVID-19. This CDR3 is CASSPRLGSGANVLTF. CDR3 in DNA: TGTGCCAGCAGCCCACGACTAGGCTCTGGGGCCAACGTCCTGACTTTC.